This TCR beta chain comes out of a study of cytomegalovirus exposure and HLA in healthy donors. Study background: The same platform used for the roughly 600 first-cohort repertoires was also used for the approximately 120 validation repertoires, as a later analysis reported. General study results and limits: In vitro data verified a few CMV-associated chains as specific for CMV antigens. The study flagged approximately 180 TCR beta chains as cytomegalovirus-associated. The tendency of first-cohort TCR clusters to co-occur in the 120 or so validation repertoires emerged from a later analysis.

Method: immunoSEQ multiplex PCR; TCRdb's copy keeps in-frame clones and lacks some. The data contain a few hundred thousand clones, roughly 89% of them singletons. As to this clone: The antigen remains unidentified.

The clonotype comes from a woman in her late teens or twenties in good health and CMV-seronegative. Sequenced input: PBMCs.

CDR3 DNA sequence: TGTGCCTGGAGTGTAGGGGTCAGCTCTAATGAAAAACTGTTTTTT. This sequence encodes CAWSVGVSSNEKLFF. The chain joins TRBV30 to TRBJ1-4; D might be TRBD1 (5 bases). The CDR3 is made up of 15 amino acids. V lost 0 bases and J lost 3, with 11 bases in between. CDR1 GTSNPN and CDR2 SVGIG come from the germline V gene (reference sequence).